The entry that follows covers one T cell receptor (beta chain) sequence. Antigen specificity is unknown. Trimming cost V 0 bases and J 0 bases, with 11 bases left between them. This CDR3 region has 16 residues. Looked up from germline, CDR1 is MNHEY and CDR2 is SMNVEV (reference sequence). All of the isolated RNA was reverse transcribed, so expressed TCRB transcripts were sequenced. Profiling relied on immunoSEQ multiplex PCR, and the TCRdb table lists in-frame clones only, not all of them. The sample yields roughly 160,000 clones, 6.5% to 9.5% seen once. This sample is part of a study of beta chain features in type 1 diabetes. General study results and limits: Within each of all four CD4+ subsets, Type 1 diabetes patients had TCRB CDR3s that were moderately but significantly shorter.

This TCR derives from a middle-aged woman with type 1 diabetes. The chain employs TRBV27 and TRBJ1-1; D unresolved. Sample: central memory CD4+ T cells from blood. The CDR3, as DNA: TGTGCCAGCAGTTTATCGACACAGCTTATGAACACTGAAGCTTTCTTT. Protein sequence: CASSLSTQLMNTEAFF.